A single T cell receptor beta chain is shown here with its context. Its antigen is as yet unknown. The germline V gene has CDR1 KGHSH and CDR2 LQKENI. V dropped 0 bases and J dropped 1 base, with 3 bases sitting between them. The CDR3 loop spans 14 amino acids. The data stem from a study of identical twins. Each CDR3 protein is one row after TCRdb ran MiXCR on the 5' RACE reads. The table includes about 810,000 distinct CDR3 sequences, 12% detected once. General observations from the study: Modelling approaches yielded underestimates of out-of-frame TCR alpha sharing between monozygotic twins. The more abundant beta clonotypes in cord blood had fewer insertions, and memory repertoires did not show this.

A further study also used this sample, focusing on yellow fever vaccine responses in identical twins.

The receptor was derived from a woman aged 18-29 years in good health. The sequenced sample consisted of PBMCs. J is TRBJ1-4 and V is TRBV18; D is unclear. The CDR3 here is CASSPPKTNEKLFF. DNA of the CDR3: TGTGCCAGCTCACCACCAAAAACTAATGAAAAACTGTTTTTT.